This T cell receptor beta chain was retrieved from a study of blood T cells in healthy people across ages. Regarding the study as a whole: As naive T cell percentage varied, TCR beta diversity correlated strongly with it.

For the second PCR, which ran for about 7 to 11 cycles, a sample-barcoded 5' primer and a J-beta primer mix were used. Each CDR3 protein is one row after TCRdb ran MiXCR on the 5' RACE reads. The table records hundreds of thousands of distinct CDR3 sequences, roughly 24% of them present only once. The sample holds a few counts of this clonotype. Its matching antigen is unknown. In each sample, at least 6 million PBMCs were isolated. The CDR3 length is 18 residues. Trimming stripped 2 bases from V and 0 bases from J, with 18 bases between. CDR1 and CDR2 from the germline V gene are SGHAT and FQNNGV. These same records also appear under a second study, on T cells of mothers and their children.

Input material: blood. The rearrangement joins TRBV11-2 to TRBJ2-3, with a weak D call TRBD1 (5 bases). The clonotype was recovered from a boy under 18 in good health. As DNA, the CDR3 is TGTGCCAGCAGCTTACCCATCAGCAGGGAAATTAGCACAGATACGCAGTATTTT. Residues: CASSLPISREISTDTQYF.